This T cell receptor (beta chain) was recorded in a study of response to subunit inactivated influenza vaccine. Findings and caveats of the study: The study's authors posited that every seasonal influenza vaccination enlists few new T cells.

This clonotype has a handful of counts. Its antigen is currently unknown. The CDR3 has 12 residues. Trimming removed 7 bases from V and 7 bases from J, with 10 bases in between. Germline V gene sequence: CDR1 KGHDR, CDR2 SFDVKD. MiXCR was run by TCRdb on the RT-PCR reads, yielding one entry per CDR3 protein. The data hold a few hundred thousand distinct CDR3 sequences, with 22% observed a single time. This receptor was taken from a man aged 50 to 69 who received an inactivated influenza vaccine. This sample comprised PBMCs from blood, obtained about 20 months after vaccination. The gene calls are TRBV24-1 and TRBJ2-1; D call uncertain. This chain's CDR3 is CATSPGRNEQFF. In DNA, the CDR3 is TGTGCCACCAGCCCCGGACGGAATGAGCAGTTCTTC.